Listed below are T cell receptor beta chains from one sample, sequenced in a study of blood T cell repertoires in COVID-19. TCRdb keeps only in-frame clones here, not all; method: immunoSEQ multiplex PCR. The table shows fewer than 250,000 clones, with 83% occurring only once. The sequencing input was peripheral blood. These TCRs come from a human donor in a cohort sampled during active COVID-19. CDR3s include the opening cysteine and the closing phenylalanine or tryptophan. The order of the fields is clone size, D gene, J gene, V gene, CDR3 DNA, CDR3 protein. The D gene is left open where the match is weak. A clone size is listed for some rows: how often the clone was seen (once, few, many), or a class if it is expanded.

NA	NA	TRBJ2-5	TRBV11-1	TGTGCCAGCAGCTTAGCCATGGAGGGGGAGACCCAGTACTTC	CASSLAMEGETQYF
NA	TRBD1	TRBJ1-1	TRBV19	TGTGCCAGTAGTAACAGGGACAGGGGGGCGGCTTTCTTT	CASSNRDRGAAFF
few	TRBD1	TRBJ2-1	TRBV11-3	TGTGCCAGCAGCTTTGGACAGGGGACCTACAATGAGCAGTTCTTC	CASSFGQGTYNEQFF
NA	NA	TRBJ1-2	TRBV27	TGTGCCAGCACCAACCCAGGGCTCGCGAGAGGCTACACCTTC	CASTNPGLARGYTF
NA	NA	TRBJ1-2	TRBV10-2	TGCGCCAGCAACCGCGGGAGGGGAAAAGGAGGCTACACCTTC	CASNRGRGKGGYTF
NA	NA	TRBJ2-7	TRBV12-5	TGTGCTCCCCCCCCCAGGCTCCTAGAGCAGTACTTC	CAPPPRLLEQYF
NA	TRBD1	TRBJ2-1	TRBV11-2	TGTGCCAGCAGCTTAGGGGACAGGTCATCCTACAATGAGCAGTTCTTC	CASSLGDRSSYNEQFF
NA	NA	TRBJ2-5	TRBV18	TGTGCCAGCTCACCTGTTGGTTCGGGGGTTCAAGAGACCCAGTACTTC	CASSPVGSGVQETQYF
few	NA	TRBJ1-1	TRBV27	TGTGCCAGCACCGAGAGGGGGGGGAACACTGAAGCTTTCTTT	CASTERGGNTEAFF
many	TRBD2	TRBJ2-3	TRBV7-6	TGTGCCAGCAGGACTAGCGGGGTAGATACGCAGTATTTT	CASRTSGVDTQYF
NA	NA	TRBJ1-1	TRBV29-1	TGCAGCTATTCCCAGGGGAGGGACACTGAAGCTTTCTTT	CSYSQGRDTEAFF
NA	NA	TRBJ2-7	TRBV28	TGTGCCAGCAGAACCGGATACAGCGAGCAGTACTTC	CASRTGYSEQYF
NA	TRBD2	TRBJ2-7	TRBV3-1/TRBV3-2	TGTGCCAGCAGCCAGGTCGGGGGAGGGGAGCAGTACTTC	CASSQVGGGEQYF
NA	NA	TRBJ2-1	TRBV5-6	TGTGCCAGCAGCTTGGAACGGACTACCGTTTACAATGAGCAGTTCTTC	CASSLERTTVYNEQFF
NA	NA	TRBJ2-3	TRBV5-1	TGCGCCAGCAGCCTCACGACAGGCGTCGATACGCAGTATTTT	CASSLTTGVDTQYF
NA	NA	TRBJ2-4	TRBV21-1	TGTGCCAGCAGCAAAGAGGCGGAAGCCAAAAACATTCAGTACTTC	CASSKEAEAKNIQYF
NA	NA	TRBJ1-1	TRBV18	TGTGCCAGCTCACCACCTTACAGGAACACTGAAGCTTTCTTT	CASSPPYRNTEAFF